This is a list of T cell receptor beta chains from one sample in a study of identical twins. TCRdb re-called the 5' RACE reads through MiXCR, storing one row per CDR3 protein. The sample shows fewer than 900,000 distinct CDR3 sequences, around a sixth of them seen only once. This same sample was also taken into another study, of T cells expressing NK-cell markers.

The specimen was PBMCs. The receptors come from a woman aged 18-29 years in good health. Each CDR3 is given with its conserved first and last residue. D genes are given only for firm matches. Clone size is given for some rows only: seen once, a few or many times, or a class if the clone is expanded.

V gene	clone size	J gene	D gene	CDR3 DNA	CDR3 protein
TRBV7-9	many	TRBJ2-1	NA	TGTGCCAGCAGCTTAGGAGGACAGGAGCAGTTCTTC	CASSLGGQEQFF
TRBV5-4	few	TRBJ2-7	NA	TGTGCCAGCAGCTTGAATCGAGCGGGCTCCTACGAGCAGTACTTC	CASSLNRAGSYEQYF
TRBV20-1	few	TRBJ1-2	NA	TGCAGTGCTAGAGGGGGGGCAGGGTACAACTATGGCTACACCTTC	CSARGGAGYNYGYTF
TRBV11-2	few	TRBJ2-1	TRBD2	TGTGCCAGCAGCTTATTAAGGGGCGGGAGGGCCAGCTCCTACAATGAGCAGTTCTTC	CASSLLRGGRASSYNEQFF
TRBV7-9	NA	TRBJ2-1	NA	TGTGCCAGCAGTGAGGTGGAAGAGCAGTTCTTC	CASSEVEEQFF
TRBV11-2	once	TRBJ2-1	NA	TGTGCCAGCAGCTTAGATCCTCTACTCGGTATTGAGCAGTTCTTC	CASSLDPLLGIEQFF
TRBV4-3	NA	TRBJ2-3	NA	TGCGCCAGCAGCCAAGATCACAGCGGGTTGGCGCAGTATTTT	CASSQDHSGLAQYF
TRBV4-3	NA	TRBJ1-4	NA	TGCGCCAGCAGCCAGACCGGTGGGGGGATAGGTGAAAAACTGTTTTTT	CASSQTGGGIGEKLFF
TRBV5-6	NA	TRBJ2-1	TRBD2	TGTGCCAGCAGTTACGGACTAGCGGGGGGGTCCTACAATGAGCAGTTCTTC	CASSYGLAGGSYNEQFF
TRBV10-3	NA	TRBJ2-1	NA	TGTGCCATCAGTCCGGGACTTCAATACAATGAGCAGTTCTTC	CAISPGLQYNEQFF
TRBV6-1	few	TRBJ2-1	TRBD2	TGTGCCAGCAGTGAAATGGCGGGGGGCTACAATGAGCAGTTCTTC	CASSEMAGGYNEQFF
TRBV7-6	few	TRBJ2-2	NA	TGTGCCAGCAGCCCTCTATACGCGAACACCGGGGAGCTGTTTTTT	CASSPLYANTGELFF
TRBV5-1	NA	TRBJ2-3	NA	TGCGCCAGCAGCTTGTGGGGGTTGGCAGATACGCAGTATTTT	CASSLWGLADTQYF
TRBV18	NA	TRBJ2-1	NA	TGTGCCATCTCACCACCGATGGGAAATGAGCAGTTCTTC	CAISPPMGNEQFF
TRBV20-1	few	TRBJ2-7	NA	TGCAGTGCTAGAGATCGGGATGGAGAAGCGGACCTACGGGAGCAGTACTTC	CSARDRDGEADLREQYF
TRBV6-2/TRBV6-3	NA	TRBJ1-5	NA	TGTGCCAGCAGCCCGCCTTTACAGCCCCAGCATTTT	CASSPPLQPQHF
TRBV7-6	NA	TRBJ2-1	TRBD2	TGTGCCAGCAGCTTGGATCCTAGCGGGAGGTTACATGGTGAGCAGTTCTTC	CASSLDPSGRLHGEQFF
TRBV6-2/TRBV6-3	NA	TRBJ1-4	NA	TGTGCCAGCAGTCCCGGGCGGGGTTTAGGGAGCGCGACGGTGGGAAGGAAACTGTTTTTT	CASSPGRGLGSATVGRKLFF
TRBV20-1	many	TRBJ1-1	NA	TGCAGTGCTAGAGGCCCCCTTACGACCTCTGAAGCTTTCTTT	CSARGPLTTSEAFF
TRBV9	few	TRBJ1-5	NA	TGTGCCAGCAGCGTAGATGGGTTCAATCAGCCCCAGCATTTT	CASSVDGFNQPQHF
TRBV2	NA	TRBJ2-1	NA	TGTGCCAGCAGTGCCTTTGAGCAGTTCTTC	CASSAFEQFF
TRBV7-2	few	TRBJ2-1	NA	TGTGCCAGCAGCGAACAGGCAGTCTACAATGAGCAGTTCTTC	CASSEQAVYNEQFF
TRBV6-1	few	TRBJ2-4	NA	TGTGCCAGCAGTGAAGCGGACTACCCCACAAACATTCAGTACTTC	CASSEADYPTNIQYF
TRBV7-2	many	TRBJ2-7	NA	TGTGCCAGCCAGTCGCTAACCTTCTCGTCGGACGAGCAGTACTTC	CASQSLTFSSDEQYF
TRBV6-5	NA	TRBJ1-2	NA	TGTGCCAGCAGTTTGACGGGGAGGGACTATGGCTACACCTTC	CASSLTGRDYGYTF
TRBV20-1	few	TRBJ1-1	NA	TGCAGTGCGCTCCGGGACGGACTAATGCGGACTGAAGCTTTCTTT	CSALRDGLMRTEAFF
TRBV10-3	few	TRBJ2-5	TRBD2	TGTGCCATCAGTCCGGGACTAGAAGAGACCCAGTACTTC	CAISPGLEETQYF
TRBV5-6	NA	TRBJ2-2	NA	TGTGCCAGCATCCGGTTAGCCCGCCGTGGAACCGGGGAGCTGTTTTTT	CASIRLARRGTGELFF
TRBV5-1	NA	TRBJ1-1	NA	TGCGCCAGCAGCCCGCCGACAGGCCTGAACACTGAAGCTTTCTTT	CASSPPTGLNTEAFF
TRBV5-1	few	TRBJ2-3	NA	TGCGCCAGCAGCTTGGAGGGACTCGCAACCACGCAGTATTTT	CASSLEGLATTQYF
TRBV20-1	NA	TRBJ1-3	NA	TGCAGTGCAAGAAAGGGGGACGGGGGAAACACCATATATTTT	CSARKGDGGNTIYF
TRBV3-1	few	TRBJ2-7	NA	TGTGCCAGCAGCCAAGGAGAGAGGGGGCAGTACTTC	CASSQGERGQYF
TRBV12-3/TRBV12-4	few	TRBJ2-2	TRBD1	TGTGCCAGCAGTACGGGACAGGGCCGGGAGCTGTTTTTT	CASSTGQGRELFF
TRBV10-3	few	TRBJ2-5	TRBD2	TGTGCCATCAGTCAGCGGGAGCGCAACCAAGAGACCCAGTACTTC	CAISQRERNQETQYF
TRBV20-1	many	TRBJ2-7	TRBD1	TGCAGTGCTAGTTTGTCCAGACAGGGATCCTACGAGCAGTACTTC	CSASLSRQGSYEQYF
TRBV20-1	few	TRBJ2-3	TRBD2	TGCAGTGCTAGGCTGGCGGGGGGGCCGAATACGCAGTATTTT	CSARLAGGPNTQYF
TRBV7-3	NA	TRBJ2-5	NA	TGTGCCAGCAGCTTAACGCCGTTACAAGAGACCCAGTACTTC	CASSLTPLQETQYF
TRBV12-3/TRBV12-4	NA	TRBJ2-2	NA	TGTGCCAGCAGCCCCGCCGGTCCCGGGGAGCTGTTTTTT	CASSPAGPGELFF
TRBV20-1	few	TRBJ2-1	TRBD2	TGCAGTGCTAGTTCGGGACTAGGGGAGTCGGGGCAGTTCTTC	CSASSGLGESGQFF
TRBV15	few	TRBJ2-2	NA	TGTGCCACTTCGGGAGTCACCGGGGAGCTGTTTTTT	CATSGVTGELFF
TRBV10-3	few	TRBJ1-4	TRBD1	TGTGCCATCGGGACAGGGGTTGAAAAACTGTTTTTT	CAIGTGVEKLFF
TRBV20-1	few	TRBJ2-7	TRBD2	TGCAGTGCTAGAGATCGACTAGCGGGAGACGAGCAGTACTTC	CSARDRLAGDEQYF
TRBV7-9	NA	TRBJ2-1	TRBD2	TGTGCCAGCAGACTAGGGTGGACTAGCGGGAACAATGAGCAGTTCTTC	CASRLGWTSGNNEQFF
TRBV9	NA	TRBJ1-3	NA	TGTGCCAGCAGCGGGAGCGGGGGAAACACCATATATTTT	CASSGSGGNTIYF
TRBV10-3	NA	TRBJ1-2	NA	TGTGCCATCAGTGACCAGGGTGGGAGTGGCTACACCTTC	CAISDQGGSGYTF
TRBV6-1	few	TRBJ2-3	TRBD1	TGTGCCAGCAGTGCCGGACAGGGCGGCACAGATACGCAGTATTTT	CASSAGQGGTDTQYF
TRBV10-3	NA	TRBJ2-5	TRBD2	TGTGCCATCAGTGATGGTCTAGCGGGAATGGAGACCCAGTACTTC	CAISDGLAGMETQYF
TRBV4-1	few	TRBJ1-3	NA	TGCGCCAGCAGCCAAGAAGGCAGAAGAAGTTCTGGAAACACCATATATTTT	CASSQEGRRSSGNTIYF
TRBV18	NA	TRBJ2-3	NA	TGTGCCAGCTCACCGGGGGAATCAGATACGCAGTATTTT	CASSPGESDTQYF